This entry lists 26 T cell receptor beta chains sequenced from one sample in a study of vaccination and CD4 T cells after COVID-19. The antigens of these receptors remain unknown. The sample's treatment: roughly 10-day PBMC culture with coronavirus spike peptide pools or control peptides (ViraFEST assay). The Oncomine TCR Beta short-read assay sequenced DNA from cultured CD4+ T cells. A single record per CDR3 protein comes from TCRdb applying MiXCR to the PCR reads. The sample carries some 15,000 distinct CDR3 sequences, 52% recorded once. The sample comprised CD4+ T cells from blood, cultured in vitro. These receptors all come from a human donor who had recovered from COVID-19.

This chain connects TRBV20-1 to TRBJ2-7, with D perhaps matching TRBD2 (5 bases). Germline V gene sequence: CDR1 DFQATT, CDR2 SNEGSKA (reference sequence). The CDR3 has 12 amino acids. The CDR3 DNA is TGCAGCATCTCGGGGTTCGTCAACGAGCAGTACTTC. Protein product: CSISGFVNEQYF.

There are a few counts of this clonotype. The chain recombines TRBV19 with TRBJ1-5, with unresolved D. Germline V CDR1 and CDR2: LNHDA, SQIVND (reference sequence). The CDR3 consists of 12 residues. V gave up 1 base and J gave up 11 bases, with 9 bases separating them. CDR3 sequence: CASSIVLGAQHF. The CDR3, as DNA: TGTGCCAGTAGTATAGTTCTGGGTGCCCAGCATTTT.

The chain combines TRBV10-3 with TRBJ1-5; D call uncertain. The V and J ends lost 3 bases and 6 bases respectively, with 6 bases between them. The CDR3 is 12 residues long. Per the germline V gene, CDR1 is ENHRY and CDR2 is SYGVKD. The CDR3 reads CAISDRSQPQHF. CDR3 nucleotides: TGTGCCATCAGTGACAGGAGTCAGCCCCAGCATTTT.

The CDR3 spells CASKALRGPNEKLFF. Written as DNA, the CDR3 is TGTGCCAGCAAAGCCCTAAGGGGTCCTAATGAAAAACTGTTTTTT. The chain is built from TRBV27 and TRBJ1-4; tentative D call: TRBD1 (5 bases). Germline CDR1 and CDR2: MNHEY and SMNVEV (reference sequence). This CDR3 spans 15 amino acids. V was cut by 7 bases and J by 3 bases, with 15 bases left in between.

This clonotype came up a few times. The J gene is TRBJ2-2, the V gene TRBV7-9, with 10 bases identical to TRBD2. The junction had 11 bases not matched to a gene; V was cut back by 5 bases and J by 5 bases. The CDR3 extends over 17 amino acids. In germline, CDR1 is SEHNR, CDR2 FQNEAQ (reference sequence). CDR3 nucleotides: TGTGCCAGCAGCCCTTCCGCTAGCGGGAGCGGTACCGGGGAGCTGTTTTTT. Its protein is CASSPSASGSGTGELFF. Together with reference TRBV7-9 and TRBJ2-2, the CDR3 gives the full variable domain: DTGVSQNPRHKITKRGQNVTFRCDPISEHNRLYWYRQTLGQGPEFLTYFQNEAQLEKSRLLSDRFSAERPKGSFSTLEIQRTEQGDSAMYLCASSPSASGSGTGELFFGEGSRLTVL.

This clonotype has only a few counts. The chain joins TRBV24-1 to TRBJ2-2; the D gene is possibly TRBD2 (6 bases). The germline CDR1 and CDR2 sequences are KGHDR and SFDVKD. V gave up 10 bases and J gave up 2 bases, with 16 bases separating them. CDR3 length: 15 residues. The CDR3 reads CATGYMGLNTGELFF. The CDR3 coding sequence is TGTGCCACGGGGTATATGGGACTCAACACCGGGGAGCTGTTTTTT.

The V and J genes are TRBV5-4 and TRBJ2-7; tentatively, D is TRBD1 (5 bases). V shed 0 bases and J shed 1 base, with 8 bases lying between them. Germline V gives CDR1 SGHNT, CDR2 YYREEE (reference sequence). The length of the CDR3 is 14 residues. The CDR3 DNA reads as TGTGCCAGCAGCTTGGGACAGCTGTCCTACGAGCAGTACTTC. Its translation: CASSLGQLSYEQYF. The full variable domain, completed using reference TRBV5-4 and TRBJ2-7, is ETGVTQSPTHLIKTRGQQVTLRCSSQSGHNTVSWYQQALGQGPQFIFQYYREEENGRGNFPPRFSGLQFPNYSSELNVNALELDDSALYLCASSLGQLSYEQYFGPGTRLTVT.

The chain has TRBV7-6 and TRBJ2-7; 11 bases line up with TRBD2. V trimming: 5 bases; J trimming: 0 bases; junction bases outside the gene matches: 9. The CDR3 totals 17 residues. From germline, CDR1 is SGHVS and CDR2 FNYEAQ. The CDR3 loop reads CASSQGLAEARSYEQYF. For the CDR3, the DNA is TGTGCCAGCAGCCAGGGACTAGCGGAGGCCCGCTCCTACGAGCAGTACTTC.

This chain uses TRBV11-3 with TRBJ2-5; D gene uncertain. The V gene lost 2 bases and the J gene lost 0 bases, with 10 bases spanning the gap. Germline loops: CDR1 SGHNT, CDR2 YENEEA. The CDR3 contains 15 residues. The CDR3 sequence: CASSLRASYQETQYF. CDR3 DNA sequence: TGTGCCAGCAGCTTAAGGGCTTCGTACCAAGAGACCCAGTACTTC.

The V gene is TRBV5-5, the J gene TRBJ1-5, with D perhaps matching TRBD1 (5 bases). Germline V gene data show CDR1 as SGHKS and CDR2 as YYEKEE (reference sequence). Trimming removed 4 bases at V and 7 bases at J, with 12 bases between. The CDR3 has 13 amino acids. The DNA of the CDR3 is TGTGCCAGCAGCCACGACAGTAAACAGCCCCAGCATTTT. Encoded protein: CASSHDSKQPQHF.

This clonotype was seen more than once but under ten times. This chain connects TRBV6-5 to TRBJ2-2; TRBD2 matches at 7 bases. Germline V gives CDR1 MNHEY, CDR2 SVGAGI. The ends lost 0 bases at V and 6 bases at J; junction bases unmatched: 7. The CDR3 runs to 16 residues. The CDR3 nucleotides read TGTGCCAGCAGTTACTCGCCTTGGGCGGGGGCCGGGGAGCTGTTTTTT. Residues: CASSYSPWAGAGELFF.

V gene TRBV7-2 combines with J gene TRBJ2-1, with 11 nucleotides matching TRBD2. Germline V gives CDR1 SGHTA, CDR2 FQGNSA. V lost 5 bases, J lost 3 bases, and 3 bases stayed unmatched. The CDR3 is made up of 15 amino acids. In nucleotides, the CDR3 is TGTGCCAGCAGCCAGGGACTAGCGGACTACAATGAGCAGTTCTTC. This gives the protein CASSQGLADYNEQFF.

There are a few counts of this clonotype. The chain joins TRBV20-1 to TRBJ1-2; no reliable D call. Germline V gives CDR1 DFQATT, CDR2 SNEGSKA (reference sequence). The CDR3 loop spans 12 amino acids. Between the trimmed V and J ends, which lost 1 base and 0 bases, there was a span of 3 bases. The CDR3 sequence is CSARGANYGYTF. In DNA form, the CDR3 reads TGCAGTGCTAGAGGGGCTAACTATGGCTACACCTTC.

The rearrangement joins TRBV2 to TRBJ1-1, with D unresolved. The V gene's germline CDR1 is SNHLY and CDR2 FYNNEI. V lost 2 bases to trimming and J lost 6 bases, with 16 bases between them. The CDR3 is made up of 15 amino acids. In nucleotides, the CDR3 is TGTGCCAGCAGTGAATTCGAGCTAACGGACGCTGAAGCTTTCTTT. Its protein is CASSEFELTDAEAFF.

The V gene is TRBV4-1, the J gene TRBJ1-2; D is possibly TRBD1 (6 bases). Germline V gene lookup returns CDR1 MGHRA and CDR2 YSYEKL. Deletions cut 1 base from V and 6 bases from J, with 9 bases between. This CDR3 is built from 13 residues. The CDR3 bases are TGCGCCAGCAGCCAAGCTAGGGGGGATGGCTACACCTTC. The encoded protein is CASSQARGDGYTF.

The J gene is TRBJ1-5, the V gene TRBV19; 7 positions match TRBD1. The germline V gene encodes CDR1 LNHDA and CDR2 SQIVND (reference sequence). V lost 4 bases to trimming and J lost 0 bases; unmatched junction nucleotides: 6. The CDR3 length is 16 residues. The CDR3 sequence is CASSNHRGYSNQPQHF. The CDR3 DNA follows: TGTGCCAGTAGTAACCACAGGGGTTATAGCAATCAGCCCCAGCATTTT.

CDR3: CASSQEGVNYGYTF. In DNA form, the CDR3 reads TGTGCCAGCAGCCAAGAAGGGGTCAACTATGGCTACACCTTC. This sequence joins TRBV3-1 and TRBJ1-2; maybe TRBD1 (5 bases). The CDR3 spans 14 residues. Germline-derived CDR1 and CDR2 are LGHDT and YNNKEL (reference sequence). The V and J ends lost 0 bases and 2 bases respectively, with 7 bases between them. The full variable domain, with the rest looked up from reference TRBV3-1 and TRBJ1-2, is DTAVSQTPKYLVTQMGNDKSIKCEQNLGHDTMYWYKQDSKKFLKIMFSYNNKELIINETVPNRFSPKSPDKAHLNLHINSLELGDSAVYFCASSQEGVNYGYTFGSGTRLTVV.

The rearrangement links TRBV5-4 to TRBJ1-2; D not certain. Germline CDR1 is SGHNT and CDR2 is YYREEE (reference sequence). V was trimmed by 1 base and J by 3 bases, leaving 7 bases between them. This CDR3 region has 13 residues. This CDR3 reads CASSLYRDYGYTF. In nucleotides, the CDR3 is TGTGCCAGCAGCTTGTACAGAGACTATGGCTACACCTTC.

This clonotype was counted a few times. The CDR3 DNA reads as TGTGCCAGCAGTTCAGACGGACTGGGTGGCTACACCTTC. It encodes CASSSDGLGGYTF. The chain couples TRBV27 to TRBJ1-2; D is undetermined. V lost 4 bases to trimming and J lost 7 bases, with 13 bases between them. The germline V gene encodes CDR1 MNHEY and CDR2 SMNVEV (reference sequence). The CDR3 is made up of 13 amino acids.

The gene calls are TRBV30 and TRBJ2-1; the match to TRBD2 covers 7 bases. This CDR3 comprises 14 residues. Trimming took 5 bases from V and 8 from J; bases not matched to a gene: 12. Germline V gives CDR1 GTSNPN, CDR2 SVGIG (reference sequence). CDR3: CAWGLEGGSYEQFF. The CDR3 bases are TGTGCCTGGGGTCTGGAGGGCGGGAGCTATGAGCAGTTCTTC.

This clonotype was observed once. This sequence joins TRBV5-3 and TRBJ2-1, with a weak D call TRBD2 (6 bases). TRBV5-3 is labeled an ORF, and its function is uncertain. The CDR3 has 17 amino acids. V was pared by 2 bases and J by 5 bases, with 20 bases between. CDR3 amino acids: CARSFFSGPTINNEQFF. CDR3 DNA: TGTGCCAGAAGCTTTTTTAGCGGCCCTACTATCAACAATGAGCAGTTCTTC.

This clonotype has just a few counts. V and J are TRBV6-1 and TRBJ1-5, with TRBD1 matching 10 bases. Germline V gene sequence: CDR1 MNHNS, CDR2 SASEGT. The CDR3 extends over 14 amino acids. V gave up 5 bases and J gave up 11 bases; unmatched junction bases: 9. CDR3 coding DNA: TGTGCCAGCAGTCCTGGACAGGGGGGATCAGCCCAGCATTTT. Translating it yields CASSPGQGGSAQHF.

The CDR3 coding sequence is TGTGCCAGCAGTGAAGTTGGGGGAGTGGAGACCCAGTACTTC. Residues: CASSEVGGVETQYF. This chain links TRBV2 with TRBJ2-5; the D call may be TRBD1 or TRBD2 (5 bases each). The length of the CDR3 is 14 residues. Trimming stripped 1 base from V and 5 bases from J, with 11 bases between. Germline loops: CDR1 SNHLY, CDR2 FYNNEI. Filled out from reference TRBV2 and TRBJ2-5, the complete variable domain reads EPEVTQTPSHQVTQMGQEVILRCVPISNHLYFYWYRQILGQKVEFLVSFYNNEISEKSEIFDDQFSVERPDGSNFTLKIRSTKLEDSAMYFCASSEVGGVETQYFGPGTRLLVL.

The V gene is TRBV11-2, the J gene TRBJ2-3, with D maybe TRBD2 (6 bases). This CDR3 spans 12 amino acids. V dropped 5 bases and J dropped 5 bases, with 8 bases sitting between them. Germline CDR1 SGHAT, CDR2 FQNNGV. This chain's CDR3 is CASSQEGDTQYF. The CDR3 DNA reads as TGTGCCAGCAGCCAGGAGGGAGATACGCAGTATTTT.

The chain carries TRBV27 and TRBJ2-7; 7 bases line up with TRBD1. The germline V gene has CDR1 MNHEY and CDR2 SMNVEV (reference sequence). Trimming took 3 bases from V and 6 from J; bases not matched to a gene: 8. The CDR3 has 14 amino acids. The CDR3 loop reads CASSLNRGPSEQYF. CDR3 nucleotide sequence: TGTGCCAGCAGTTTGAACAGGGGCCCTTCCGAGCAGTACTTC.

The rearrangement links TRBV6-5 to TRBJ2-1, with a possible D match to TRBD2 (6 bases). V was pared by 2 bases and J by 3 bases, with 11 bases between. This CDR3 is built from 15 residues. Germline CDR1 and CDR2: MNHEY and SVGAGI. The CDR3 DNA sequence: TGTGCCAGCAGTTACGGGGAGGTCAACTACAATGAGCAGTTCTTC. It encodes CASSYGEVNYNEQFF.